These 11 T cell receptor beta chains came from one sample sequenced in a study of OX40 agonist ivuxolimab in advanced cancers. The library was made by the immunoSEQ multiplex PCR assay. Sourced from immuneACCESS, this table was stored by TCRdb with only in-frame sequences that have V and J called. A share of the clones is absent; for the studies checked, an unresolved V gene accounts for under half, and the remainder has no known explanation. The sample data list around 93,000 clones, and 85% to 90% of these were observed just once. 1.5% to 2% of the sample belongs to the ten largest clones. This sample comprised CD4+ or CD8+ T cells sorted from blood, obtained in a trial of the OX40 agonist ivuxolimab. These TCRs come from an adult with an advanced solid tumor such as melanoma, head and neck, liver or kidney cancer.

The genes are TRBV9 and TRBJ1-4; no reliable D call. With 4 bases removed from V and 1 base from J, the gap between germline ends came to 11 bases. CDR3 size: 15 residues. Germline V CDR1 and CDR2: SGDLS, YYNGEE. In DNA form, the CDR3 reads TGTGCCAGCAGCCCAAGGACGGGAACTAATGAAAAACTGTTTTTT. Its protein is CASSPRTGTNEKLFF.

Only a few counts were recorded for this clone. This chain links TRBV19 with TRBJ1-1; TRBD1 aligns across 7 bases. There are 15 residues in the CDR3. The germline gives CDR1 LNHDA, CDR2 SQIVND (reference sequence). V shed 3 bases and J 3 bases; nucleotides not matched to a gene: 7. This CDR3 is CASSIIGGADTEAFF. The CDR3 nucleotides are TGTGCCAGTAGTATTATAGGGGGCGCGGACACTGAAGCTTTCTTT.

The chain recombines TRBV5-6 with TRBJ2-3; D not resolved. From germline, CDR1 is SGHDT and CDR2 YYEEEE. The CDR3 spans 14 residues. The germline V and J ends were trimmed by 4 bases and 1 base, with 10 bases remaining between them. The DNA for the CDR3 is TGTGCCAGCAGCGCCTACGCGCGCACAGATACGCAGTATTTT. Its protein is CASSAYARTDTQYF.

J is TRBJ2-1 and V is TRBV10-2, with 10 positions matching TRBD2. V gave up 7 bases and J gave up 2 bases; unmatched junction bases: 2. This CDR3 spans 14 amino acids. Per the germline V gene, CDR1 is WSHSY and CDR2 is SAAADI. CDR3 sequence (DNA): TGCGCCAGCACTACTAGCGGGGCCTACAATGAGCAGTTCTTC. Translating it yields CASTTSGAYNEQFF.

The chain has TRBV6-1 and TRBJ2-5; D is possibly TRBD2 (7 bases). V lost 7 bases to trimming and J lost 5 bases, with 17 bases between them. The germline V gene encodes CDR1 MNHNS and CDR2 SASEGT. The length of the CDR3 is 14 residues. As DNA, the CDR3 is TGTGCCAGCACTGGGGGAGGGGGTCGGGAGACCCAGTACTTC. Its protein is CASTGGGGRETQYF.

The chain combines TRBV5-1 with TRBJ1-6; D ambiguous. Germline assignment: CDR1 SGHRS and CDR2 YFSETQ. The V end lost 4 bases, the J end lost 8 bases, and 13 bases lay between the germline ends. The CDR3 is 14 amino acids. This CDR3 reads CASSPESTDSPLHF. In nucleotides, the CDR3 is TGCGCCAGCAGCCCGGAGAGCACGGATTCACCCCTCCACTTT. Looking up the rest from reference TRBV5-1 and TRBJ1-6 gives the full variable domain: KAGVTQTPRYLIKTRGQQVTLSCSPISGHRSVSWYQQTPGQGLQFLFEYFSETQRNKGNFPGRFSGRQFSNSRSEMNVSTLELGDSALYLCASSPESTDSPLHFGNGTRLTVT.

This clone has just a few counts. The chain uses TRBV5-6 and TRBJ1-6; possible D gene TRBD1, 6 bases. Per the germline V gene, CDR1 is SGHDT and CDR2 is YYEEEE. CDR3 length: 16 residues. With 0 bases removed from V and 6 bases from J, the gap between germline ends came to 13 bases. Here the CDR3 reads CASSLGTGLSNSPLHF. DNA of the CDR3: TGTGCCAGCAGCTTGGGAACAGGGTTAAGTAATTCACCCCTCCACTTT.

The J gene is TRBJ2-1, the V gene TRBV7-3; 10 nucleotides align to TRBD1. The germline V gene has CDR1 SGHTA and CDR2 FQGTGA. The CDR3 loop spans 16 amino acids. The ends lost 6 bases at V and 4 bases at J; junction bases unmatched: 9. CDR3 loop: CASSLVGDRGYNEQFF. The CDR3 nucleotides are TGTGCCAGCAGTTTGGTTGGGGACAGGGGATACAATGAGCAGTTCTTC.

The chain uses TRBV7-9 and TRBJ2-5; TRBD1 agrees at 8 bases. The V segment lost 5 bases and the J segment 5 bases; nucleotides outside the gene matches: 10. The germline gives CDR1 SEHNR, CDR2 FQNEAQ (reference sequence). The CDR3 is 15 amino acids. CDR3 protein: CASSPRQGRRETQYF. The CDR3 DNA is TGTGCCAGCAGCCCAAGACAGGGGCGCCGGGAGACCCAGTACTTC.

The rearrangement uses TRBV2 and TRBJ1-5; no clear D. With 3 bases removed from V and 2 bases from J, the gap between germline ends came to 8 bases. Looked up from germline, CDR1 is SNHLY and CDR2 is FYNNEI. CDR3 size: 14 residues. Here the CDR3 reads CASSDTIGNQPQHF. CDR3 nucleotides: TGTGCCAGCAGTGATACGATTGGCAATCAGCCCCAGCATTTT. Using reference TRBV2 and TRBJ1-5 for the parts outside the CDR3, the full variable domain is EPEVTQTPSHQVTQMGQEVILRCVPISNHLYFYWYRQILGQKVEFLVSFYNNEISEKSEIFDDQFSVERPDGSNFTLKIRSTKLEDSAMYFCASSDTIGNQPQHFGDGTRLSIL.

This rearrangement joins TRBV10-1 to TRBJ1-5; no clear D. V was clipped by 2 bases and J by 11 bases, with 13 bases between them. CDR1 is WNHNN and CDR2 is SYGVQD in the germline V gene (reference sequence). This CDR3 is built from 13 residues. The CDR3 protein is CASSEQRVGAQHF. Here the CDR3 DNA reads TGCGCCAGCAGTGAGCAGAGGGTCGGTGCCCAGCATTTT.